The T cell receptor beta chain under discussion was sequenced for a study of molecular identifiers for immune sequencing clone quantification. This clonotype was found a few times. TCRdb analysed the PCR reads with MiXCR anew, one entry per CDR3 protein. The table lists around 460,000 distinct CDR3 sequences, about a fifth of them singletons, with under 0.85% in the top ten. Germline lookup yields CDR1 LGHNA and CDR2 YSLEER. The ends were cut back, 1 base at V and 10 bases at J, with 16 bases in the middle. This CDR3 region has 14 residues. The J gene is TRBJ1-2, the V gene TRBV4-3; D unclear. This clonotype was obtained from a human donor in good health. Some libraries in this study had Jurkat cell RNA spiked in. Sequenced sample: naive CD8+ T cells from blood, with Jurkat cell RNA spiked in. Subset specified: FACS-sorted CD8+CD4-CCR7+CD45RA+ naive T cells. The CDR3 sequence is CASSQVLFTTYYTF. DNA of the CDR3: TGCGCCAGCAGCCAAGTTTTGTTTACGACCTACTACACCTTC.